Each of the 21 T cell receptor beta chains below was sequenced from the same sample in a study of post-analysis software for immune sequencing data. Notes on the study in general: Comparison of patients with controls showed a handful of TRBV segments more frequent in patients, TRBV5-6, TRBV5-1 and TRBV20-1 among them.

No antigen is known for these receptors. Prepared TCR beta cDNA libraries contained unique molecular identifiers. TCRdb reprocessed the PCR reads with MiXCR, giving one entry per CDR3 protein. Here the sample spans about 770,000 distinct CDR3 sequences, about 43% being singletons. The sequenced sample consisted of blood. The receptors were sampled from a girl aged 5 to 17 with multiple sclerosis.

This clonotype was detected a few times. The chain is built from TRBV11-2 and TRBJ2-5; 11 bases line up with TRBD2. The DNA end is a closer match to TRBJ2-7, so the J assignment may be wrong. The CDR3 loop spans 19 amino acids. The germline CDR1 and CDR2 sequences are SGHAT and FQNNGV. CDR3 region: CASRNLEGRGASGRYEQYF. The CDR3 DNA sequence: TGTGCCAGCAGGAACCTCGAAGGGAGGGGGGCTAGCGGGAGGTACGAGCAGTACTTC.

This clonotype came up a few times. The V and J genes are TRBV20-1 and TRBJ2-7, with TRBD2 as a possible D gene (6 bases). The CDR3 has 14 residues. Germline assignment: CDR1 DFQATT and CDR2 SNEGSKA (reference sequence). V gave up 0 bases and J gave up 6 bases, with 15 bases separating them. The CDR3 DNA is TGCAGTGCTAGAGATCCCGGGAGTGCGATCGAGCAGTACTTC. Translation gives CSARDPGSAIEQYF.

The chain has TRBV6-4 and TRBJ2-7, with unresolved D. The length of the CDR3 is 13 residues. The germline gives CDR1 MRHNA, CDR2 SNTAGT. V was cut by 6 bases and J by 4 bases, with 13 bases left in between. Here the CDR3 reads CASSPELGYEQYF. The CDR3 region has the DNA TGTGCCAGCAGCCCTGAGCTGGGATACGAGCAGTACTTC.

J is TRBJ2-1 and V is TRBV5-1; weak D call: TRBD2 (6 bases). Germline values: CDR1 SGHRS, CDR2 YFSETQ. The CDR3 covers 15 residues. Trimming took 6 bases from V and 7 from J, leaving 20 bases between them. The CDR3 loop is CASTPLTSSKNEQFF. The CDR3 coding sequence is TGCGCCAGCACCCCGCTTACTAGCAGCAAGAATGAGCAGTTCTTC.

The genes are TRBV20-1 and TRBJ2-7; D is unclear. CDR1 is DFQATT and CDR2 is SNEGSKA in the germline V gene (reference sequence). This CDR3 region has 12 residues. Trimming stripped 3 bases from V and 1 base from J, with 7 bases between. CDR3 in DNA: TGCAGTGCTAGTATCCGTTCCTACGAGCAGTACTTC. Amino acid sequence: CSASIRSYEQYF.

The CDR3 sequence: CSVARDIDSGANVLTF. The CDR3 DNA is TGCAGCGTTGCCAGGGATATCGACTCTGGGGCCAACGTCCTGACTTTC. The chain recombines TRBV29-1 with TRBJ2-6; the D gene is possibly TRBD1 (5 bases). V lost 4 bases and J 0 bases, leaving 13 bases between the germline ends. The CDR3 sequence is 16 residues long. Germline values: CDR1 SQVTM, CDR2 ANQGSEA.

The chain links TRBV9 to TRBJ2-4, with a tentative D call TRBD2 (6 bases). CDR1 is SGDLS and CDR2 is YYNGEE in the germline V gene. CDR3 length: 15 amino acids. Trimming cost V 0 bases and J 13 bases, with 20 bases left between them. The CDR3 nucleotides are TGTGCCAGCAGCGTAGGTTGGGACTCCCTAGAAGAGCAGTACTTC. Translating it yields CASSVGWDSLEEQYF.

The chain joins TRBV11-2 to TRBJ1-1; no reliable D call. The ends were cut back, 4 bases at V and 5 bases at J, with 17 bases in the middle. This CDR3 is 15 amino acids long. CDR1 is SGHAT and CDR2 is FQNNGV in the germline V gene. The CDR3 bases are TGTGCCAGCAGCTGGGAGGGTCAGTCGGGTACTGAAGCTTTCTTT. Translating gives CASSWEGQSGTEAFF.

CDR3 nucleotides: TGTGCCAGCAGCTTAAAGGCTGGCGTCACAGATACGCAGTATTTT. Protein sequence: CASSLKAGVTDTQYF. The chain has TRBV7-3 and TRBJ2-3; no definite D call. This CDR3 is built from 15 residues. The V gene lost 1 base and the J gene lost 2 bases, with 10 bases spanning the gap. The germline gives CDR1 SGHTA, CDR2 FQGTGA.

V gene TRBV10-2 combines with J gene TRBJ2-7; D is unclear. From germline, CDR1 is WSHSY and CDR2 SAAADI. The CDR3 runs to 10 residues. V lost 7 bases and J 6 bases, leaving 7 bases between the germline ends. CDR3 in amino acids: CASNEGEQYF. CDR3 DNA sequence: TGCGCCAGCAACGAAGGCGAGCAGTACTTC.

This clonotype was counted at least ten times. J is TRBJ2-7 and V is TRBV12-3 or TRBV12-4; D gene ambiguous. The ends were cut back, 5 bases at V and 1 base at J, with 6 bases in the middle. CDR3 length: 12 residues. This CDR3 is CASSEGSYEQYF. CDR3 DNA: TGTGCCAGCAGTGAAGGGTCCTACGAGCAGTACTTC.

The V gene is TRBV3-1, the J gene TRBJ2-1; D may correspond to TRBD1 or TRBD2 (5 bases each). Trimming took off 2 bases at V and 3 bases at J, with 14 bases between the two ends. The CDR3 loop spans 16 amino acids. Germline V gene sequence: CDR1 LGHDT, CDR2 YNNKEL (reference sequence). The CDR3 DNA reads TGTGCCAGCAGCCAAAGGGGACGGGGCCTCTACAATGAGCAGTTCTTC. Protein sequence: CASSQRGRGLYNEQFF.

The chain uses TRBV29-1 and TRBJ2-5, with D hard to call. Germline V lookup: CDR1 SQVTM, CDR2 ANQGSEA. This CDR3 has 12 amino acids. Trimming pared 0 bases from V and 1 base from J, leaving 3 bases between. The CDR3 is CSVEDSQETQYF. CDR3 bases: TGCAGCGTTGAAGACAGCCAAGAGACCCAGTACTTC.

The rearrangement uses TRBV5-1 and TRBJ2-4; TRBD2 agrees at 15 bases. The V segment lost 3 bases and the J segment 0 bases; nucleotides outside the gene matches: 7. The CDR3 runs 19 residues. CDR1 and CDR2 from the germline V gene are SGHRS and YFSETQ. CDR3 in amino acids: CASSSAGLAGGIAKNIQYF. The CDR3 bases are TGCGCCAGCAGCTCCGCCGGACTAGCGGGAGGGATAGCCAAAAACATTCAGTACTTC.

The chain links TRBV9 to TRBJ2-1, with TRBD2 matching over 12 bases. V lost 2 bases to trimming and J lost 5 bases; unmatched junction nucleotides: 2. This CDR3 region has 15 residues. CDR1 and CDR2 (germline): SGDLS, YYNGEE. Here the CDR3 reads CASSVGLAGNNEQFF. CDR3 nucleotides: TGTGCCAGCAGCGTCGGACTAGCGGGAAACAATGAGCAGTTCTTC.

In its sample, this clonotype was seen a few times. The CDR3 DNA sequence: TGCGCCAGCAGCCCCGAAAGTGGCACAGATACGCAGTATTTT. Protein sequence: CASSPESGTDTQYF. The V call is TRBV5-1, the J call TRBJ2-3; D remains unclear. V was clipped by 4 bases and J by 1 base, with 10 bases between them. CDR3 length: 14 amino acids. Looked up from germline, CDR1 is SGHRS and CDR2 is YFSETQ. The full variable domain, rest sourced from reference TRBV5-1 and TRBJ2-3, is KAGVTQTPRYLIKTRGQQVTLSCSPISGHRSVSWYQQTPGQGLQFLFEYFSETQRNKGNFPGRFSGRQFSNSRSEMNVSTLELGDSALYLCASSPESGTDTQYFGPGTRLTVL.

This chain joins TRBV27 and TRBJ2-1; TRBD2 aligns across 11 bases. There are 16 residues in the CDR3. Looked up from germline, CDR1 is MNHEY and CDR2 is SMNVEV (reference sequence). The junction had 13 bases not matched to a gene; V was cut back by 5 bases and J by 10 bases. Written as DNA, the CDR3 is TGTGCCAGCAGTCCACGGACTAGCGGGTGGTTAGGCGAGCAGTTCTTC. Protein product: CASSPRTSGWLGEQFF.

This clonotype was observed a handful of times. The CDR3 loop reads CASSYFPGANTYEQYF. The CDR3 bases are TGTGCCAGCAGTTATTTCCCAGGGGCAAACACCTACGAGCAGTACTTC. This rearrangement joins TRBV6-6 to TRBJ2-7; tentatively, D is TRBD1 (6 bases). V dropped 3 bases and J dropped 2 bases, with 17 bases sitting between them. The germline V gene has CDR1 MNHNY and CDR2 SVGAGI (reference sequence). CDR3 length equals 16 residues.

In its sample, this clonotype was seen a few times. This rearrangement joins TRBV7-8 to TRBJ2-1, with unresolved D. CDR3 length: 15 amino acids. Germline lookup yields CDR1 SGHVS and CDR2 FQNEAQ. V gave up 5 bases and J gave up 1 base, with 12 bases separating them. Written as DNA, the CDR3 is TGTGCCAGCAGCCCCAGGCGGTGGTCCTACAATGAGCAGTTCTTC. Amino acid sequence: CASSPRRWSYNEQFF.

The CDR3 DNA follows: TGTGCCAGCAACGAAGCCCCCCGGTGGCTAGCGGGGGATACGCAGTATTTT. Its translation: CASNEAPRWLAGDTQYF. The J gene is TRBJ2-3, the V gene TRBV14; 9 bases fit TRBD2. CDR1 and CDR2 (germline): SGHDN, FVKESK. CDR3 size: 17 residues. V lost 7 bases to trimming and J lost 6 bases; unmatched junction nucleotides: 17.

The chain carries TRBV11-1 and TRBJ2-5; 8 nucleotides agree with TRBD1. Germline V gene data show CDR1 as SGHAT and CDR2 as FQDESV (reference sequence). Germline trimming cut 7 bases from V and 4 bases from J; bases unmatched to any gene: 11. The CDR3 is 15 residues long. The CDR3 nucleotides are TGTGCCAGCACCCGGACAGGGCAGGTCCGAGAGACCCAGTACTTC. Its translation is CASTRTGQVRETQYF.